The 29 T cell receptor beta chains presented below share a single source sample, sequenced in a study of cytomegalovirus exposure and HLA in healthy donors. A multiplex PCR was run with 60 Vbeta primers and 13 Jbeta primers. Some clones are missing from TCRdb's copy, which holds only in-frame ones; the method was immunoSEQ multiplex PCR. The table for this sample gives 150,000 to 200,000 clones. The sample taken for sequencing was PBMCs. These receptors were collected from a woman aged 18 to 35 in good health and CMV-seropositive.

The chain is built from TRBV7-3 and TRBJ2-5; 9 nucleotides match TRBD2. The CDR3 extends over 16 amino acids. The junction had 8 bases not matched to a gene; V was cut back by 2 bases and J by 4 bases. Germline CDR1 and CDR2: SGHTA and FQGTGA. CDR3 coding DNA: TGTGCCAGCAGCTTATACGGCGGGGGGGGTCCAGAGACCCAGTACTTC. It translates to CASSLYGGGGPETQYF.

The chain carries TRBV5-4 and TRBJ2-5; 7 bases agree with TRBD1. The ends lost 4 bases at V and 0 bases at J; junction bases unmatched: 6. Germline V CDR1 and CDR2: SGHNT, YYREEE (reference sequence). CDR3 length: 15 residues. CDR3 sequence: CASSLGTANQETQYF. As DNA, the CDR3 is TGTGCCAGCAGCCTGGGGACAGCAAACCAAGAGACCCAGTACTTC.

V is TRBV18 and J is TRBJ2-3; D gene uncertain. The germline gives CDR1 KGHSH, CDR2 LQKENI. V dropped 6 bases and J dropped 0 bases, with 13 bases sitting between them. The CDR3 runs 15 residues. The CDR3 reads CASSSTIASTDTQYF. The CDR3 nucleotides are TGTGCCAGCTCGTCCACTATAGCTAGCACAGATACGCAGTATTTT.

The rearrangement joins TRBV29-1 to TRBJ1-2, with D possibly matching TRBD1 (6 bases). V was clipped by 6 bases and J by 5 bases, with 13 bases between them. CDR1 and CDR2 (germline): SQVTM, ANQGSEA. The CDR3 length is 12 residues. This CDR3 is CSVARTAYGYTF. DNA of the CDR3: TGCAGCGTGGCGAGGACAGCATATGGCTACACCTTC.

V gene TRBV20-1 combines with J gene TRBJ1-1, with D perhaps matching TRBD1 (6 bases). The germline CDR1 and CDR2 sequences are DFQATT and SNEGSKA (reference sequence). Trimming removed 5 bases from V and 5 bases from J, with 9 bases in between. The CDR3 length is 11 residues. The CDR3 reads CSAYRVTEAFF. The CDR3 region has the DNA TGCAGTGCTTACAGGGTAACTGAAGCTTTCTTT.

The V gene is TRBV11-3, the J gene TRBJ2-1; TRBD2 is a possible D gene (5 bases). Germline V gene lookup returns CDR1 SGHNT and CDR2 YENEEA. This CDR3 is built from 16 residues. V lost 0 bases and J lost 1, with 10 bases in between. The CDR3 nucleotides read TGTGCCAGCAGCTTAGATACGGGGAAATCCTACAATGAGCAGTTCTTC. It translates to CASSLDTGKSYNEQFF.

Notes on this clone: Compared with germline, one end of the junction differs, possibly owing to a read error. V usage is TRBV6-5 and J usage is TRBJ1-1; D is unclear. The CDR3 contains 14 residues. Germline CDR1 reads MNHEY; CDR2 reads SVGAGI. CDR3 protein: CASSYSTAATETFF. Written as DNA, the CDR3 is TGTGCCAGCAGTTACTCGACGGCGGCCACTGAAACTTTCTTT.

The chain employs TRBV11-2 and TRBJ2-1; TRBD2 aligns across 7 bases. The germline gives CDR1 SGHAT, CDR2 FQNNGV. V lost 4 bases to trimming and J lost 1 base; unmatched junction nucleotides: 4. CDR3 length equals 15 residues. The CDR3 reads CASSSAGRSYNEQFF. The CDR3 nucleotides are TGTGCCAGCAGCTCAGCGGGACGATCCTACAATGAGCAGTTCTTC.

The gene calls are TRBV5-1 and TRBJ1-1, with TRBD1 as a possible D gene (6 bases). V was cut by 1 base and J by 1 base, with 11 bases left in between. The CDR3 consists of 15 residues. The germline V gene encodes CDR1 SGHRS and CDR2 YFSETQ. As DNA, the CDR3 is TGCGCCAGCAGCTTGAATGGGGGCGAGAACACTGAAGCTTTCTTT. Translating gives CASSLNGGENTEAFF.

In regard to this clone: This same CDR3 is encoded by further DNA sequences in the sample. CDR3 bases: TGCGCCAGCAGCTTGACCCGAGCGGGGCGAGAAGAGACCCAGTACTTC. Amino acids: CASSLTRAGREETQYF. The chain joins TRBV5-1 to TRBJ2-5, with 7 bases matching TRBD2. CDR3 length equals 16 residues. V lost 1 base to trimming and J lost 3 bases; unmatched junction nucleotides: 9. Germline values: CDR1 SGHRS, CDR2 YFSETQ.

This chain links TRBV10-3 with TRBJ1-1; D is ambiguous. Germline CDR1 reads ENHRY; CDR2 reads SYGVKD. V dropped 2 bases and J dropped 4 bases, with 8 bases sitting between them. The CDR3 has 13 residues. CDR3 coding DNA: TGTGCCATCAGTGAGGGCCAGATCACTGAAGCTTTCTTT. Its translation: CAISEGQITEAFF.

This chain uses TRBV2 with TRBJ2-7; 7 bases fit TRBD1. V was pared by 8 bases and J by 2 bases, with 9 bases of the junction left unmatched. The CDR3 contains 14 residues. Germline CDR1 SNHLY, CDR2 FYNNEI. CDR3 protein: CASGPGQQTYEQYF. The CDR3 nucleotides are TGTGCCAGCGGTCCGGGACAGCAGACCTACGAGCAGTACTTC.

This sequence joins TRBV4-1 and TRBJ2-2; D uncertain. V was clipped by 1 base and J by 1 base, with 10 bases between them. The CDR3 length is 16 residues. Looked up from germline, CDR1 is MGHRA and CDR2 is YSYEKL. Here the CDR3 DNA reads TGCGCCAGCAGCCAAGGACGTAACAGGAACACCGGGGAGCTGTTTTTT. Amino acid sequence: CASSQGRNRNTGELFF.

The J gene is TRBJ1-1, the V gene TRBV7-9; D gene uncertain. In germline, CDR1 is SEHNR, CDR2 FQNEAQ (reference sequence). This CDR3 has 14 residues. Trimming took 5 bases from V and 4 from J, leaving 14 bases between them. The CDR3 protein is CASSPDLGFTEAFF. CDR3 nucleotides: TGTGCCAGCAGCCCTGATTTGGGCTTCACTGAAGCTTTCTTT.

The J gene is TRBJ1-4, the V gene TRBV19; D possibly corresponds to TRBD1 (6 bases). The germline V and J ends were trimmed by 4 bases and 7 bases, with 13 bases remaining between them. The germline V gene encodes CDR1 LNHDA and CDR2 SQIVND (reference sequence). The CDR3 length is 14 residues. CDR3 DNA sequence: TGTGCCAGTAGTACCGGACAGAGGGGTGAAAAACTGTTTTTT. Translating gives CASSTGQRGEKLFF. Complete variable domain (other parts from reference TRBV19 and TRBJ1-4): DGGITQSPKYLFRKEGQNVTLSCEQNLNHDAMYWYRQDPGQGLRLIYYSQIVNDFQKGDIAEGYSVSREKKESFPLTVTSAQKNPTAFYLCASSTGQRGEKLFFGSGTQLSVL.

J is TRBJ2-3 and V is TRBV5-4; weak D call: TRBD2 (6 bases). With 1 base removed from V and 8 bases from J, the gap between germline ends came to 14 bases. Germline V gene lookup returns CDR1 SGHNT and CDR2 YYREEE (reference sequence). The CDR3 runs to 14 residues. CDR3 sequence reads: CASSLQLARATQYF. The CDR3 nucleotides are TGTGCCAGCAGCTTGCAACTAGCCAGAGCTACGCAGTATTTT.

About this clone: Other DNA sequences within the sample encode an identical CDR3. J is TRBJ1-3 and V is TRBV13; D unresolved. This CDR3 is built from 17 residues. Germline CDR1 is PRHDT and CDR2 is FYEKMQ (reference sequence). Deletions cut 3 bases from V and 0 bases from J, with 15 bases between. CDR3 in amino acids: CASSFLTAGSSGNTIYF. CDR3 nucleotide sequence: TGTGCCAGCAGCTTTCTGACGGCAGGAAGCTCTGGAAACACCATATATTTT.

The chain carries TRBV4-1 and TRBJ1-2; D possibly corresponds to TRBD1 (5 bases). This CDR3 is 15 amino acids long. Germline-derived CDR1 and CDR2 are MGHRA and YSYEKL. V lost 0 bases, J lost 4 bases, and 12 bases lay in between. Written as DNA, the CDR3 is TGCGCCAGCAGCCAAGATCAGGGAAGGGGCTATGGCTACACCTTC. Protein: CASSQDQGRGYGYTF.

V gene TRBV30 combines with J gene TRBJ1-1, with D tentatively TRBD1 (6 bases). Germline CDR1 reads GTSNPN; CDR2 reads SVGIG (reference sequence). V shed 0 bases and J shed 1 base, with 15 bases lying between them. There are 16 residues in the CDR3. CDR3 region: CAWSVPRGLSNTEAFF. CDR3 nucleotides: TGTGCCTGGAGTGTCCCCAGGGGTCTGTCGAACACTGAAGCTTTCTTT.

The chain uses TRBV18 and TRBJ1-1, with D possibly matching TRBD1 (5 bases). V lost 4 bases to trimming and J lost 3 bases, with 9 bases between them. The germline gives CDR1 KGHSH, CDR2 LQKENI. The CDR3 totals 13 residues. The CDR3 region is CASSQGGDTEAFF. The CDR3 nucleotides read TGTGCCAGCTCACAGGGAGGGGACACTGAAGCTTTCTTT.

The chain recombines TRBV27 with TRBJ2-3; D might be TRBD1 (6 bases). The germline V and J ends were trimmed by 4 bases and 1 base, with 18 bases remaining between them. Germline V lookup: CDR1 MNHEY, CDR2 SMNVEV (reference sequence). The CDR3 is 17 residues long. The CDR3 loop reads CASSWQGMGSGTDTQYF. For the CDR3, the DNA is TGTGCCAGCAGTTGGCAGGGGATGGGAAGTGGCACAGATACGCAGTATTTT.

V gene TRBV19 combines with J gene TRBJ1-6, with D unresolved. Germline V gene lookup returns CDR1 LNHDA and CDR2 SQIVND (reference sequence). The CDR3 contains 16 residues. V was shortened by 0 bases and J by 0 bases, with 6 bases between the two germline ends. This CDR3 reads CASSIEGSSYNSPLHF. For the CDR3, the DNA is TGTGCCAGTAGTATAGAGGGGAGCTCCTATAATTCACCCCTCCACTTT.

The rearrangement links TRBV4-2 to TRBJ2-5; tentatively, D is TRBD1 (6 bases). With the DNA end fitting TRBJ2-7 better, the J assignment may be wrong. The CDR3 has 14 amino acids. Germline CDR1 and CDR2: LGHNA and YNFKEQ. This CDR3 is CASSQGLQGYEQYF. The CDR3 coding sequence is TGTGCCAGCAGCCAAGGCCTACAGGGTTACGAGCAGTACTTC.

CDR3 nucleotide sequence: TGTGCCAGCAGCTTGGCCGGGACAGGGGACTATGGCTACACCTTC. Protein sequence: CASSLAGTGDYGYTF. The V call is TRBV5-6, the J call TRBJ1-2, with 10 bases aligning to TRBD1. V gave up 0 bases and J gave up 3 bases; unmatched junction bases: 2. The germline V gene encodes CDR1 SGHDT and CDR2 YYEEEE. The CDR3 length is 15 residues.

The CDR3 spells CASSVAGWWDYATDTQYF. The CDR3 DNA follows: TGTGCCAGCAGCGTAGCCGGTTGGTGGGACTACGCCACAGATACGCAGTATTTT. The chain joins TRBV9 to TRBJ2-3; 7 bases are shared with TRBD2. The germline gives CDR1 SGDLS, CDR2 YYNGEE. This CDR3 has 18 residues. Trimming at V came to 0 bases and at J to 2 bases, leaving 12 bases not matched to a gene.

This chain joins TRBV5-1 and TRBJ1-1; D ambiguous. Germline CDR1 SGHRS, CDR2 YFSETQ. V was cut by 7 bases and J by 2 bases, with 15 bases left in between. The length of the CDR3 is 14 residues. The CDR3 DNA follows: TGCGCCAGCTCCATCAGCGGCAGTAACACTGAAGCTTTCTTT. Protein: CASSISGSNTEAFF.

The chain combines TRBV30 with TRBJ1-1; no firm D call. This CDR3 region has 14 residues. V was cut by 0 bases and J by 0 bases, with 8 bases left in between. Germline V lookup: CDR1 GTSNPN, CDR2 SVGIG (reference sequence). This CDR3 reads CAWSVAGMNTEAFF. The CDR3 region has the DNA TGTGCCTGGAGTGTGGCGGGAATGAACACTGAAGCTTTCTTT.

The chain has TRBV2 and TRBJ1-6, with TRBD1 as a possible D gene (6 bases). V was clipped by 7 bases and J by 7 bases, with 17 bases between them. Per the germline V gene, CDR1 is SNHLY and CDR2 is FYNNEI. The CDR3 contains 15 residues. CDR3 in DNA: TGTGCCAGCAAAGGCCCTGGACAGACCAATTCACCCCTCCACTTT. The encoded protein is CASKGPGQTNSPLHF.

V usage is TRBV6-1 and J usage is TRBJ1-2, with 8 nucleotides matching TRBD1. The V segment lost 7 bases and the J segment 5 bases; nucleotides outside the gene matches: 12. The CDR3 has 15 residues. Germline V gene data show CDR1 as MNHNS and CDR2 as SASEGT. The CDR3 bases are TGTGCCAGCATCTCTAGGGACAGGAGCCTATATGGCTACACCTTC. Encoded protein: CASISRDRSLYGYTF.